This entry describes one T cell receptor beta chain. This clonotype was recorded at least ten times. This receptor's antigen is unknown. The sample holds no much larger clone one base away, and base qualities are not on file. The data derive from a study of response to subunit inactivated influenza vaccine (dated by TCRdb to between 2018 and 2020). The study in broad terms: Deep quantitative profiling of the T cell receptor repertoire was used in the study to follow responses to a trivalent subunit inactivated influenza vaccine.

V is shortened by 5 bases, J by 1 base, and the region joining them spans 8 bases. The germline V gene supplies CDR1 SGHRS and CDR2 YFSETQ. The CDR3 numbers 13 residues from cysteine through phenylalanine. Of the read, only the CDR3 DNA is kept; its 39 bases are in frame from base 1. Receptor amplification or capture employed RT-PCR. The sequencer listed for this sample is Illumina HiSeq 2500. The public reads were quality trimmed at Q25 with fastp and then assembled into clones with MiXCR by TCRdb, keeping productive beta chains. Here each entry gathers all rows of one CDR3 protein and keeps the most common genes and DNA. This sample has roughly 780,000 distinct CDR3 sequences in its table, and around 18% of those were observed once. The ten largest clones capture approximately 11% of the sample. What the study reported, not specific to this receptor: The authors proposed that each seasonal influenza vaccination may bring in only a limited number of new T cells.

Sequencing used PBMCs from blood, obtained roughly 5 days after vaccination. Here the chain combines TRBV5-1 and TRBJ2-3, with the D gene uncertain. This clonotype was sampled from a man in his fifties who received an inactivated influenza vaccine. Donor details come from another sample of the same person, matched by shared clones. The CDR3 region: CASRPAGTDTQYF. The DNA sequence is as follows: TGCGCCAGCAGGCCGGCTGGCACAGATACGCAGTATTTT.